What follows are 19 T cell receptor beta chains derived from one specimen sequenced in a study of identifying expanded T cells in peripheral blood. Sequencing used immunoSEQ multiplex PCR; TCRdb keeps in-frame clones, though not all of them. The table includes around 84,000 clones, about 87% detected once. The sequenced sample consisted of blood. The receptors derive from a person between 18 and 75 years old in good health.

This chain connects TRBV30 to TRBJ1-5, with 11 bases matching TRBD1. Germline CDR1 reads GTSNPN; CDR2 reads SVGIG (reference sequence). With V trimmed by 4 bases and J by 6 bases, 5 bases remained unmatched. The CDR3 consists of 14 residues. This chain's CDR3 is CAWNHGQGAQPQHF. The CDR3 bases are TGTGCCTGGAACCACGGACAGGGGGCTCAGCCCCAGCATTTT.

This clone was recorded only once. The chain carries TRBV5-1 and TRBJ2-1, with no clear D. The CDR3 length is 16 residues. Germline V gene data show CDR1 as SGHRS and CDR2 as YFSETQ. V was trimmed by 2 bases and J by 4 bases, leaving 16 bases between them. The CDR3 reads CASSFESRNAYNEQFF. Here the CDR3 DNA reads TGCGCCAGCAGCTTTGAGTCGAGAAATGCTTACAATGAGCAGTTCTTC.

The chain has TRBV6-1 and TRBJ1-2; 7 bases align to TRBD1. V shed 6 bases and J 5 bases; nucleotides not matched to a gene: 9. The CDR3 extends over 14 amino acids. The germline gives CDR1 MNHNS, CDR2 SASEGT. The DNA for the CDR3 is TGTGCCAGCAGGGCACCGACAGGGTTTTATGGCTACACCTTC. This gives the protein CASRAPTGFYGYTF.

This clone showed up just once. The chain has TRBV13 and TRBJ2-3; D is uncertain. V lost 1 base, J lost 3 bases, and 11 bases lay in between. The germline gives CDR1 PRHDT, CDR2 FYEKMQ (reference sequence). The CDR3 is 15 residues long. CDR3 nucleotides: TGTGCCAGCAGCTTAGAACGGTCCAGAACAGATACGCAGTATTTT. Translating it yields CASSLERSRTDTQYF.

The chain recombines TRBV6-5 with TRBJ1-1; D possibly corresponds to TRBD1 (5 bases). V lost 2 bases and J lost 1, with 11 bases in between. Germline CDR1 is MNHEY and CDR2 is SVGAGI. The CDR3 length is 15 residues. The chain's CDR3 is CASSYGAGRNTEAFF. DNA of the CDR3: TGTGCCAGCAGTTACGGGGCGGGCCGGAACACTGAAGCTTTCTTT.

This clone was detected once. The V gene is TRBV27, the J gene TRBJ2-2; D may match TRBD1 or TRBD2 (5 bases each). Germline loops: CDR1 MNHEY, CDR2 SMNVEV (reference sequence). CDR3 length equals 15 residues. Deletions cut 8 bases from V and 5 bases from J, with 18 bases between. This chain's CDR3 is CASRGIPFQTGELFF. The CDR3 DNA sequence: TGTGCCAGCCGGGGCATTCCCTTCCAAACCGGGGAGCTGTTTTTT.

The gene calls are TRBV7-9 and TRBJ1-5; maybe TRBD1 (5 bases). Germline V lookup: CDR1 SEHNR, CDR2 FQNEAQ (reference sequence). Trimming removed 2 bases at V and 2 bases at J, with 7 bases between. This CDR3 region has 14 residues. The DNA for the CDR3 is TGTGCCAGCAGCTTAACAGGTGGCAATCAGCCCCAGCATTTT. It yields the protein CASSLTGGNQPQHF.

This chain links TRBV29-1 with TRBJ2-7; perhaps TRBD2 as D (7 bases). Trimming removed 3 bases from V and 10 bases from J, with 22 bases in between. CDR3 size: 14 residues. Germline V CDR1 and CDR2: SQVTM, ANQGSEA. CDR3 sequence (DNA): TGCAGCGTTGAGGAGGGGGGGGGAGCTTTGGCCCAGTACTTC. The encoded protein is CSVEEGGGALAQYF.

This clone has a handful of counts. The V call is TRBV2, the J call TRBJ2-3; D call uncertain. CDR3 length: 15 residues. Looked up from germline, CDR1 is SNHLY and CDR2 is FYNNEI. The ends were cut back, 1 base at V and 7 bases at J, with 15 bases in the middle. The CDR3 is CASSEDSPNGYTQYF. As DNA, the CDR3 is TGTGCCAGCAGTGAAGACAGTCCGAATGGATATACGCAGTATTTT.

The genes are TRBV30 and TRBJ2-6; perhaps TRBD1 as D (6 bases). V gave up 3 bases and J gave up 0 bases, with 15 bases separating them. Per the germline V gene, CDR1 is GTSNPN and CDR2 is SVGIG (reference sequence). There are 17 residues in the CDR3. The CDR3 sequence is CAWSAGQINSGANVLTF. The CDR3 DNA is TGTGCCTGGAGCGCCGGACAGATCAACTCTGGGGCCAACGTCCTGACTTTC.

The chain recombines TRBV5-1 with TRBJ2-5; the match to TRBD2 covers 13 bases. V lost 4 bases and J lost 4; bases outside the gene matches: 10. The CDR3 totals 17 residues. Germline lookup yields CDR1 SGHRS and CDR2 YFSETQ. CDR3 region: CASSPGLAGVIRETQYF. As DNA, the CDR3 is TGCGCCAGCAGCCCCGGACTAGCGGGAGTGATACGAGAGACCCAGTACTTC. Combining the CDR3 with reference TRBV5-1 and TRBJ2-5 gives the whole variable domain KAGVTQTPRYLIKTRGQQVTLSCSPISGHRSVSWYQQTPGQGLQFLFEYFSETQRNKGNFPGRFSGRQFSNSRSEMNVSTLELGDSALYLCASSPGLAGVIRETQYFGPGTRLLVL.

The chain joins TRBV7-8 to TRBJ1-2; 8 bases match TRBD1. Germline V CDR1 and CDR2: SGHVS, FQNEAQ. The V segment lost 1 base and the J segment 7 bases; nucleotides outside the gene matches: 5. This CDR3 comprises 14 residues. In DNA, the CDR3 is TGTGCCAGCAGCTTAGAAAGCAGGGGGCCTGGCTACACCTTC. Translated: CASSLESRGPGYTF.

J is TRBJ2-5 and V is TRBV7-6; 7 bases line up with TRBD1. The CDR3 length is 13 residues. The germline gives CDR1 SGHVS, CDR2 FNYEAQ. V shed 6 bases and J 4 bases; nucleotides not matched to a gene: 5. This chain's CDR3 is CASRENRGETQYF. The CDR3 nucleotides read TGTGCCAGCAGAGAAAACAGGGGAGAGACCCAGTACTTC.

V gene TRBV2 combines with J gene TRBJ1-2, with 11 bases that match TRBD1. The CDR3 has 20 amino acids. V lost 5 bases, J lost 4 bases, and 21 bases stayed unmatched. CDR1 and CDR2 from the germline V gene are SNHLY and FYNNEI. DNA of the CDR3: TGTGCCAGCAGTCCAAGAAGCGGGCTCTCGTGGACAGGGGGCGGCTATGGCTACACCTTC. Protein: CASSPRSGLSWTGGGYGYTF.

This chain connects TRBV30 to TRBJ1-3; D unresolved. V lost 5 bases to trimming and J lost 0 bases, with 8 bases between them. CDR3 length: 13 amino acids. The germline gives CDR1 GTSNPN, CDR2 SVGIG (reference sequence). The chain's CDR3 is CAWRPSSGNTIYF. CDR3 bases: TGTGCCTGGCGGCCTAGCTCTGGAAACACCATATATTTT. The whole variable domain, filled in from reference TRBV30 and TRBJ1-3, reads SQTIHQWPATLVQPVGSPLSLECTVEGTSNPNLYWYRQAAGRGLQLLFYSVGIGQISSEVPQNLSASRPQDRQFILSSKKLLLSDSGFYLCAWRPSSGNTIYFGEGSWLTVV.

In this sample, this clone turned up once. The chain is built from TRBV6-5 and TRBJ1-4; no definite D call. This CDR3 has 15 residues. V gave up 2 bases and J gave up 8 bases, with 15 bases separating them. The germline V gene encodes CDR1 MNHEY and CDR2 SVGAGI. The CDR3 loop is CASSYLPVEGEKLFF. Here the CDR3 DNA reads TGTGCCAGCAGTTACCTACCGGTTGAGGGCGAAAAACTGTTTTTT.

V is TRBV5-6 and J is TRBJ2-1, with 11 bases aligning to TRBD1. V was clipped by 5 bases and J by 2 bases; unmatched bases: 3. CDR1 is SGHDT and CDR2 is YYEEEE in the germline V gene. The CDR3 is 15 residues long. The chain's CDR3 is CASRRTGGTYNEQFF. For the CDR3, the DNA is TGTGCCAGCAGAAGGACAGGGGGCACCTACAATGAGCAGTTCTTC.

The rearrangement joins TRBV7-8 to TRBJ1-2, with D perhaps TRBD1 (5 bases). Germline lookup yields CDR1 SGHVS and CDR2 FQNEAQ. The V gene lost 7 bases and the J gene lost 2 bases, with 11 bases spanning the gap. There are 13 residues in the CDR3. CDR3 DNA sequence: TGTGCCAGCACCTTGGACAAGAACTATGGCTACACCTTC. Protein sequence: CASTLDKNYGYTF.

This clone was counted a single time. The chain uses TRBV6-1 and TRBJ2-2; tentative D call: TRBD2 (7 bases). CDR3 length: 13 amino acids. CDR1 is MNHNS, CDR2 SASEGT, per germline. In DNA, the CDR3 is TGTGTAGCGAGGGGGGGCGACGGCGGGGAGCTGTTTTTT. This sequence encodes CVARGGDGGELFF.